These 18 T cell receptor beta chains came from one sample sequenced in a study of blood T cell repertoires in COVID-19. The protocol was immunoSEQ multiplex PCR, while the TCRdb copy is restricted to in-frame clones and leaves out a portion. Among some 300,000 clones listed, approximately 89% were seen once. Sequencing was carried out using peripheral blood. These receptor sequences come from a woman in her twenties or thirties with COVID-19, enrolled during active disease.

The chain is built from TRBV7-9 and TRBJ2-1, with 12 bases fitting TRBD2. CDR1 and CDR2 (germline): SEHNR, FQNEAQ (reference sequence). The CDR3 sequence is 17 residues long. Germline trimming cut 4 bases from V and 16 bases from J; bases unmatched to any gene: 20. The DNA for the CDR3 is TGTGCCAGCAGCTCGACATTTCGGCCTAGCGGGGGGGCCCGAGATTTCTTC. Its protein product is CASSSTFRPSGGARDFF. The entire variable domain, with the rest obtained from reference TRBV7-9 and TRBJ2-1, is as follows: DTGVSQNPRHKITKRGQNVTFRCDPISEHNRLYWYRQTLGQGPEFLTYFQNEAQLEKSRLLSDRFSAERPKGSFSTLEIQRTEQGDSAMYLCASSSTFRPSGGARDFFGPGTRLTVL.

V gene TRBV30 combines with J gene TRBJ2-5; 8 bases align to TRBD2. CDR3 size: 15 residues. Looked up from germline, CDR1 is GTSNPN and CDR2 is SVGIG (reference sequence). V dropped 3 bases and J dropped 3; count of bases not matched to a gene: 9. The CDR3 DNA sequence: TGTGCCTGGAGGCGATTGGGACTAGACAAAGAGACCCAGTACTTC. Translating gives CAWRRLGLDKETQYF.

The chain employs TRBV2 and TRBJ1-2; 9 nucleotides line up with TRBD1. The germline CDR1 and CDR2 sequences are SNHLY and FYNNEI. Losses at the gene ends were 8 bases for V and 0 bases for J; bases not matched to a gene: 16. This CDR3 has 18 residues. The CDR3 DNA sequence: TGTGCCAGCGGCGGGACAGGGCCGCTGTTACCGACTAACTATGGCTACACCTTC. It translates to CASGGTGPLLPTNYGYTF.

The chain uses TRBV4-1 and TRBJ1-2; weak D call: TRBD1 (6 bases). Germline V gene sequence: CDR1 MGHRA, CDR2 YSYEKL. Trimming shortened V by 0 bases and J by 3 bases, and 11 bases separated the two germline ends. The CDR3 is 15 amino acids. As DNA, the CDR3 is TGCGCCAGCAGCCAAGATCGCAACAGGGACTATGGCTACACCTTC. Its translation: CASSQDRNRDYGYTF.

The chain links TRBV5-1 to TRBJ2-2, with 14 bases matching TRBD2. The germline V gene encodes CDR1 SGHRS and CDR2 YFSETQ. The CDR3 contains 16 residues. V dropped 4 bases and J dropped 5; count of bases not matched to a gene: 4. Here the CDR3 DNA reads TGCGCCAGCAGCAGGACTAGCGGGGGGAGAACCGGGGAGCTGTTTTTT. Amino acids: CASSRTSGGRTGELFF.

This clone was seen at least ten times. V gene TRBV27 combines with J gene TRBJ1-6; D possibly corresponds to TRBD1 (5 bases). The CDR3 has 15 amino acids. V shed 7 bases and J shed 0 bases, with 10 bases lying between them. The germline gives CDR1 MNHEY, CDR2 SMNVEV (reference sequence). CDR3 residues: CASNRQLSYNSPLHF. CDR3 nucleotides: TGTGCCAGCAATCGACAGCTCTCCTATAATTCACCCCTCCACTTT.

CDR3 sequence: CASTLSGDRIRDQPQHF. CDR3 sequence (DNA): TGTGCCAGCACTTTGTCGGGAGACCGAATTAGGGATCAGCCCCAGCATTTT. The chain carries TRBV27 and TRBJ1-5; D gene uncertain. This CDR3 is 17 amino acids long. Looked up from germline, CDR1 is MNHEY and CDR2 is SMNVEV (reference sequence). The V end was cut by 7 bases, the J end by 5 bases, with 24 bases between.

The chain is built from TRBV10-3 and TRBJ1-5; D uncertain. The CDR3 sequence is 14 residues long. Trimming removed 10 bases from V and 6 bases from J, with 19 bases in between. Germline CDR1 reads ENHRY; CDR2 reads SYGVKD. The CDR3 DNA follows: TGTGCCACCCGAGAGAGGGAAAAGGGTCAGCCCCAGCATTTT. Its protein product is CATREREKGQPQHF.

This clone showed up just once. The chain links TRBV5-1 to TRBJ1-2, with 7 bases aligning to TRBD1. The CDR3 extends over 14 amino acids. CDR1 and CDR2 from the germline V gene are SGHRS and YFSETQ. With 4 bases clipped from V and 3 bases from J, the junction kept 6 bases outside the gene matches. Here the CDR3 DNA reads TGCGCCAGCAGCCCCACCGGGACAGACTATGGCTACACCTTC. Amino acids: CASSPTGTDYGYTF.

V usage is TRBV18 and J usage is TRBJ1-5; D unresolved. Trimming left V 3 bases short and J 6 bases short, with 12 bases between. CDR1 and CDR2 (germline): KGHSH, LQKENI. The CDR3 is 14 residues long. The CDR3 protein is CASSPRGSVQPQHF. CDR3 bases: TGTGCCAGCTCACCTCGAGGCTCGGTTCAGCCCCAGCATTTT.

This chain joins TRBV27 and TRBJ1-1, with D perhaps matching TRBD1 (6 bases). CDR3 length: 16 residues. Looked up from germline, CDR1 is MNHEY and CDR2 is SMNVEV (reference sequence). V lost 4 bases, J lost 5 bases, and 20 bases lay in between. CDR3 sequence: CASSYRVGGRSTEAFF. CDR3 sequence (DNA): TGTGCCAGCAGTTATCGGGTAGGGGGAAGGAGTACTGAAGCTTTCTTT.

The J gene is TRBJ2-7, the V gene TRBV28, with TRBD1 matching 9 bases. V was pared by 4 bases and J by 2 bases, with 6 bases of the junction left unmatched. This CDR3 is built from 15 residues. Looked up from germline, CDR1 is MDHEN and CDR2 is SYDVKM. The CDR3 region has the DNA TGTGCCAGCAGTTCTCCCGGGACAGGGACCTACGAGCAGTACGTC. It encodes CASSSPGTGTYEQYV.

The rearrangement links TRBV7-2 to TRBJ2-7, with D possibly being TRBD1 (6 bases). From germline, CDR1 is SGHTA and CDR2 FQGNSA. The V and J ends lost 2 bases and 1 base respectively, with 6 bases between them. CDR3 length: 13 amino acids. The CDR3 DNA sequence: TGTGCCAGCAGCTTAAGGGGGTCCTACGAGCAGTACGTC. Translated: CASSLRGSYEQYV.

The CDR3, as DNA: TGTGCCACTTGGGGGGTTGGAAACACCATATATTTT. This encodes CATWGVGNTIYF. The chain has TRBV28 and TRBJ1-3; D might be TRBD1 (5 bases). V gave up 10 bases and J gave up 3 bases, with 10 bases separating them. CDR1 and CDR2 (germline): MDHEN, SYDVKM. The CDR3 length is 12 residues.

Concerning this clone itself: Within the sample, other DNA sequences also encode this same CDR3. The gene calls are TRBV5-1 and TRBJ1-1, with TRBD1 as a possible D gene (5 bases). Trimming removed 1 base from V and 1 base from J, with 8 bases in between. Germline CDR1 reads SGHRS; CDR2 reads YFSETQ. This CDR3 has 14 amino acids. The CDR3 spells CASSLSTGNTEAFF. The CDR3 nucleotides are TGCGCCAGCAGCTTGTCTACAGGGAACACTGAAGCTTTCTTT.

This chain joins TRBV6-2 or TRBV6-3 and TRBJ2-7; 9 nucleotides line up with TRBD1. CDR1 is MNHEY and CDR2 is SVGEGT in the germline V gene. The CDR3 sequence is 16 residues long. The trim removed 5 bases at V and 7 bases at J, leaving 15 bases unmatched. The CDR3 DNA is TGTGCCAGCAGTACGCAACACAGGGGGCAGGTCTGGGAGCAGTACTTC. Its protein is CASSTQHRGQVWEQYF.

The chain is built from TRBV6-5 and TRBJ2-1, with 8 bases aligning to TRBD2. Germline loops: CDR1 MNHEY, CDR2 SVGAGI. The CDR3 is 15 amino acids. V lost 6 bases to trimming and J lost 7 bases; unmatched junction nucleotides: 11. The CDR3 nucleotides are TGTGCCAGCAGGCAGACGGGGGGGCCCGGGAATGAGCAGTTCTTC. This encodes CASRQTGGPGNEQFF.

The chain links TRBV2 to TRBJ1-6, with TRBD1 as a possible D gene (5 bases). Trimming cost V 0 bases and J 6 bases, with 9 bases left between them. The CDR3 is 15 amino acids. Germline CDR1 is SNHLY and CDR2 is FYNNEI. In DNA form, the CDR3 reads TGTGCCAGCAGTGAAGCATACCAGGGTAATTCACCCCTCCACTTT. This sequence encodes CASSEAYQGNSPLHF.